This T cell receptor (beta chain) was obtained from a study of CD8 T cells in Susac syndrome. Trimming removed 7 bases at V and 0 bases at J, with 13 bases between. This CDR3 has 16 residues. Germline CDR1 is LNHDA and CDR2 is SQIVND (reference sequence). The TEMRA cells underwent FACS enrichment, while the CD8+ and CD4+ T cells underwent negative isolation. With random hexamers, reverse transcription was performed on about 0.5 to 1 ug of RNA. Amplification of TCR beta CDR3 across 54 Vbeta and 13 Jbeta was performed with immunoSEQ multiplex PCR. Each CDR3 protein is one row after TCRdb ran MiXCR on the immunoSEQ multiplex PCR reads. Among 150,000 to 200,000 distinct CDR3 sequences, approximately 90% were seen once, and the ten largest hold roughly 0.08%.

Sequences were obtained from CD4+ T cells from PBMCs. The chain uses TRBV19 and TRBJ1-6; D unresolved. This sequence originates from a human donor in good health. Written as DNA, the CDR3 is TGTGCCAGTAACATAGAGGGCGCCTCCTATAATTCACCCCTCCACTTT. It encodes CASNIEGASYNSPLHF.